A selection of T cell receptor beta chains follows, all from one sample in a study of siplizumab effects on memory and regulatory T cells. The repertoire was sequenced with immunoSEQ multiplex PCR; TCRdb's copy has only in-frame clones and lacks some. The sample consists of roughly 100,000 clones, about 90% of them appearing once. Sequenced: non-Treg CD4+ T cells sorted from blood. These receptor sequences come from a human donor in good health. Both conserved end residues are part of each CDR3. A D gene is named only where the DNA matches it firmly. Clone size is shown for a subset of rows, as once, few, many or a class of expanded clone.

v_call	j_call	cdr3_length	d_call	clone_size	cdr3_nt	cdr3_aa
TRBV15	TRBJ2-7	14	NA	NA	TGTGCCACCAGCAGAGGTAGTCCGGGCTACGAGCAGTACTTC	CATSRGSPGYEQYF
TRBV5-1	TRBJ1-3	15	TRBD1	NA	TGCGCCAGCAGACTAGACAGGGACTCTGGAAACACCATATATTTT	CASRLDRDSGNTIYF
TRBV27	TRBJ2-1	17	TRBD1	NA	TGTGCCAGCACCTCACGGGCGCAGGGGGTTTCCTACAATGAGCAGTTCTTC	CASTSRAQGVSYNEQFF
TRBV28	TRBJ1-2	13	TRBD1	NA	TGTGCCAGCAGTCCCTGGACAGGGGCAGGCTACACCTTC	CASSPWTGAGYTF
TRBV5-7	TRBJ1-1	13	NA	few	TGTGCCAGCAGCAGGACGGGGAACACTGAAGCTTTCTTT	CASSRTGNTEAFF
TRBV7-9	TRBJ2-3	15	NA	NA	TGTGCCAGCAGCTTCGCACAGCGGCTCACAGATACGCAGTATTTT	CASSFAQRLTDTQYF
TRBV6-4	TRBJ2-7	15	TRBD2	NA	TGTGCCAGCAGCATACTAGCGGGAGCCCCCTACGAGCAGTACTTC	CASSILAGAPYEQYF
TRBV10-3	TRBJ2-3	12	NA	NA	TGTGCCATCAGAACCAGCACAGATACGCAGTATTTT	CAIRTSTDTQYF
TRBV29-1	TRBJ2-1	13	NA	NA	TGCAGCGGGTTCGGACAGTTTTACAATGAGCAGTTCTTC	CSGFGQFYNEQFF
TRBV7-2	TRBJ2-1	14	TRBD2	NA	TGTGCCAGCAGCTTCGGGGTAGCGGGCAATGAGCAGTTCTTC	CASSFGVAGNEQFF
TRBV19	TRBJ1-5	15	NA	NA	TGTGCCAGTAGATCCCAGGGCGTCTTCAATCAGCCCCAGCATTTT	CASRSQGVFNQPQHF
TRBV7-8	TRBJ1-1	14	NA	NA	TGTGCCAGCAGCTTAGGGGGGAGGTGGACTGAAGCTTTCTTT	CASSLGGRWTEAFF
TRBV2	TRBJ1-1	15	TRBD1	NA	TGTGCCAGCAGGGAGAGGACAGGGGGGAACACTGAAGCTTTCTTT	CASRERTGGNTEAFF
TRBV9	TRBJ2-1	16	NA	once	TGTGCCAGCAGCGTCGCCCCACGGATTACCTCTAATGAGCAGTTCTTC	CASSVAPRITSNEQFF
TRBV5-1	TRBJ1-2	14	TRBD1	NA	TGCGCCAGCATTCCCAGCGGGACAGGGGATGGCTACACCTTC	CASIPSGTGDGYTF
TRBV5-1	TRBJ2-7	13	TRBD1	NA	TGCGCCAGCAGCCAGGACAGGGGGAACGAGCAGTACTTC	CASSQDRGNEQYF
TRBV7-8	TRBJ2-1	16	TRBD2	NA	TGTGCCAGCAGCCCCGCCCCGAGCGGGAGGGGAGATGAGCAGTTCTTC	CASSPAPSGRGDEQFF
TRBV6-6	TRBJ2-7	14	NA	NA	TGTGCCAGCAGACGGGAGTTTGAATCCTACGAGCAGTACTTC	CASRREFESYEQYF
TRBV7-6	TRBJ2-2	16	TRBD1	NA	TGTGCCAGCAGCTTAGAGGGGGCCCCGAACACCGGGGAGCTGTTTTTT	CASSLEGAPNTGELFF
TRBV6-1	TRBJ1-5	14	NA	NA	TGTGCCAGCAGTATGTGGGGATTAAATCAGCCCCAGCATTTT	CASSMWGLNQPQHF
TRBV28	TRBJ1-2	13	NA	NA	TGTGCCTTTTCCCGGAGGTTTACAGATGGCTACACCTTC	CAFSRRFTDGYTF
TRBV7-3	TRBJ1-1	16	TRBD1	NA	TGTGCCAGCAGCCCCCCGGGACAGGGAAGGGACACTGAAGCTTTCTTT	CASSPPGQGRDTEAFF
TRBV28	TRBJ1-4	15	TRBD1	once	TGTGCCAGCAGGCAACAGGGGTTTGGTAATGAAAAACTGTTTTTT	CASRQQGFGNEKLFF
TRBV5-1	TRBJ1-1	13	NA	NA	TGCGCCAGCAGCCTACCGGACGGGAATGAAGCTTTCTTT	CASSLPDGNEAFF
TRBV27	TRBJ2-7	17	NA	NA	TGTGCCAGCAGGCTACGGACCTCAGTAGCGGCCCCCTACGAGCAGTACTTC	CASRLRTSVAAPYEQYF
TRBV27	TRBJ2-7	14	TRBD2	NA	TGTGCCAGCACCCAGCTAGCGGGAGGACCCGAGCAGTACTTC	CASTQLAGGPEQYF
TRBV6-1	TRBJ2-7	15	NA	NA	TGTGCCAGCAGTGAAAGTGCAGGGTATTACCACGAGCAGTACTTC	CASSESAGYYHEQYF
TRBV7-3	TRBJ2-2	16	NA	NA	TGTGCCAGCAGCTTAACCTCAGGATTTGACACCGGGGAGCTGTTTTTT	CASSLTSGFDTGELFF
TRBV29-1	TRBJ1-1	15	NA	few	TGCAGCGTTGATGCTGGCCAAGCATTGAACACTGAAGCTTTCTTT	CSVDAGQALNTEAFF
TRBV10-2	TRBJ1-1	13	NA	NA	TGCGCCAGCTACTTCAGGGAGAACACTGAAGCTTTCTTT	CASYFRENTEAFF
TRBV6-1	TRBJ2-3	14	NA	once	TGTGCCAGCAGTTCAGGGGTTAGCACAGATACGCAGTATTTT	CASSSGVSTDTQYF
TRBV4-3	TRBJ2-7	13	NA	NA	TGCGCCAGCAGCTCAGAGGTACGGTACGAGCAGTACTTC	CASSSEVRYEQYF
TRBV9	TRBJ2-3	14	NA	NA	TGTGCCAGCAGCGTAGGTTCTGTGAAGGAGACGCAGTATTTT	CASSVGSVKETQYF
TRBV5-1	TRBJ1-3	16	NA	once	TGCGCCAGCAGCTTGCCTGGCCAGTCCTCTGGAAACACCATATATTTT	CASSLPGQSSGNTIYF
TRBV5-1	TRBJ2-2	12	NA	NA	TGCGCCAGCAGCCTAAACACCGGGGAGCTGTTTTTT	CASSLNTGELFF
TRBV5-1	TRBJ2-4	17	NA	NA	TGCGCCAGCAGCGTCGAAGGCGGCGGCCTAGCCAAAAACATTCAGTACTTC	CASSVEGGGLAKNIQYF
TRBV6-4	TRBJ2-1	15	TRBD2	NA	TGTGCCAGCAGTGATACTAGCGGGCTCTACAATGAGCAGTTCTTC	CASSDTSGLYNEQFF
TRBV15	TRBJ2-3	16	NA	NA	TGTGCCACCAGCAGAGGTTCCAGGGATAGCACAGATACGCAGTATTTT	CATSRGSRDSTDTQYF
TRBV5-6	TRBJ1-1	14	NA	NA	TGTGCCAGCAGCTCAGGGTGGATGAACACTGAAGCTTTCTTT	CASSSGWMNTEAFF
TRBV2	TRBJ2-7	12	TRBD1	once	TGTGCCAGCATGGACAGGGGGTCGGAGCAGTACTTC	CASMDRGSEQYF